The entry below gives a single T cell receptor beta chain sequence along with its context. The antigen remains undetermined. Among the patients, aged 18 to 65, hyperthyroidism was newly diagnosed and had lasted under 2 months. This sample was taken from a study of T cells in Graves' hyperthyroidism and ophthalmopathy. For the study at large: The authors collected peripheral blood at initial diagnosis, before any treatment.

Regarding the study as a whole: Most expanded thyroid clonotypes above 0.001 recurred in blood. The model anticipated ophthalmopathy a median around 6 months pre-onset.

With 4 bases clipped from V and 4 bases from J, the junction kept 12 bases outside the gene matches. In germline, CDR1 is DFQATT, CDR2 SNEGSKA (reference sequence). The CDR3 consists of 16 residues. Regions amplified from RNA transcripts were the TCR beta CDR3 regions. RT-PCR in the first round (using the HTBI primer set) targeted the TCR CDR3. TCRdb called the multiplex PCR reads again in MiXCR, with one record for every CDR3 protein. The profile covers about 760,000 distinct CDR3 sequences, with under 45% appearing a single time and 31% taken by the ten largest. What was sequenced was blood. The genes are TRBV20-1 and TRBJ2-5; TRBD2 matches 10 bases. This receptor was taken from a woman aged 40 to 50 with Graves' hyperthyroidism. CDR3 nucleotides: TGCAGTGCTATGGGGCTAGCGGGAGTTGATGCAGAGACCCAGTACTTC. It specifies CSAMGLAGVDAETQYF.